This note documents a single T cell receptor beta chain sequence. CD45RO-negative CD8 cells positively selected for CCR7 made up the naive population, which excluded terminally differentiated effector memory CD45RA+ cells. V gave up 3 bases and J gave up 2 bases; unmatched junction bases: 2. Per the germline V gene, CDR1 is LGHNA and CDR2 is YSLEER. This CDR3 has 15 residues. This sample is drawn from a study of shared clonotypes between healthy human individuals. Study-level background: A donor's plate count was three for CD4 naive and three for CD4 memory; CD8 naive had two and CD8 memory one.

TCRdb keeps only in-frame clones here, not all; method: immunoSEQ multiplex PCR. The sample has millions of clones, about 95% seen once. This TCR was recovered from a man aged 18 to 29 in good health. The V gene is TRBV4-3, the J gene TRBJ2-1; 9 nucleotides align to TRBD2. Sequencing was carried out using naive CD8+ T cells sorted from blood. The CDR3 sequence is CASSQIAGAYNEQFF. The CDR3 DNA is TGCGCCAGCAGCCAGATAGCGGGAGCCTACAATGAGCAGTTCTTC.